This TCR beta chain was sequenced for a study of shared clonotypes between healthy human individuals (dated by TCRdb to the early 2020s). Regarding the complete study: The cohort comprised two women and a few men aged 18 to 49 years. Per donor, three plates each were used for CD4 naive and CD4 memory, two for CD8 naive, and one for CD8 memory. To estimate repertoire size and how much clonotypes are shared between individuals, the study performed deep sequencing of blood TCR repertoires from a handful of healthy adults. To increase sequencing depth and limit assay-specific biases, TCR repertoire library preparation and sequencing were carried out by different laboratories using diverse techniques. Per donor, leukapheresis produced somewhere between about 0.9 and 10 billion PBMCs. General study outcomes and caveats: Because the study included a small number of donors, the genetic and exposure-history diversity represented was limited. Sampling was restricted to blood, and TCR repertoires in tissues likely differ from the TCR repertoires found in blood. Incomplete sequencing was indicated by rarefaction of sorted-subset datasets, despite the large sequencing depth. Higher generation probabilities were observed for clonotypes shared by all four sorted-subset donors than for non-shared clonotypes. Pairwise subsampling indicated that sequencing depth was expected to affect the degree of clonotype sharing among donors. Estimated clonotype richness was generally larger for naive than for memory subsets. Approximately 5% of naive CD4, 3.5% of naive CD8, around 2.3% of memory CD4, and around 0.4% of memory CD8 clonotypes were shared across a handful of donors.

TCR CDR3 regions were amplified from genomic DNA by multiplex PCR using the deep immunoSEQ assay. For each cell subset, the extracted genomic DNA was distributed evenly across all wells of several immunoSEQ 96-well plates, and each plate served as one replicate. Each replicate PCR for sorted subsets received around 0.2 ug genomic DNA, equal to tens of thousands of T cell genomes. Purified libraries were measured with a Qubit 3.0 fluorometer, size-checked on a Bioanalyzer 2100, and measured again with the KAPA Library Quantification kit. Each immunoSEQ 96-well plate was sequenced on its own single-read 150-cycle Illumina NextSeq 550 flow cell. The paper's data handling went like this. Because only junctional sequences without quality scores were contained in the immunoSEQ output, filtering matching that applied to full-length reads could not be performed. To assign V/J genes and CDR3, sequences were annotated using PyIR, a Python wrapper for IgBLAST v1.9, with IMGT germline references. Reads were removed for weak V/J assignments (E-value above 1e-6), missing CDR3, stop codons, out-of-frame junctions, or ambiguous translated residues. V3J clonotypes were defined as sequences sharing an identical inferred V gene, J gene, and CDR3 amino acid sequence. The percentage overlap between two repertoires was calculated by dividing the number of shared unique clonotypes by the size of the smaller repertoire. Richness of each repertoire was evaluated using RTK rarefaction, the Chao1 estimator, and Recon v2.1 estimates of unobserved clonotypes. Generation probabilities for all TCRbeta clonotypes obtained by the gDNA method from four donors were computed using OLGA. What TCRdb holds here is the immuneACCESS table cut down to in-frame rearrangements. Part of the clones is not present; checked against another copy, under half of the missing clones reflect an unresolved V gene, and the others are unexplained. V and J calls and clone size follow that table, whereas D and trimming were derived from the DNA. This sample holds 150,000 to 200,000 clones; around 63% were observed only once. 8.5% to 12% of the sample is held by the ten biggest clonotypes.

The donors were healthy, HIV-negative adults with no recently reported acute infections or vaccinations. Every donor was a Caucasian adult living in Nashville, Tennessee, USA. CD4+ T cells were enriched by magnetic negative selection, after which naive cells were positively selected on CD45RA and the negative fraction was taken as the memory subset. Blood was collected by leukapheresis, and PBMCs were isolated by Ficoll-Histopaque density gradient centrifugation and then cryopreserved in liquid nitrogen vapor phase. Analytical flow cytometry was used to check the purity and quantity of each magnetically sorted T cell population. From each sorted fraction, genomic DNA was isolated and quantified by UV absorbance on a Nanodrop 2000c. The CDR3 runs 13 amino acids, cysteine and phenylalanine included. The read is trimmed to its CDR3 DNA, 39 bases read in frame from base 1. V and J are trimmed by 7 bases and 7 bases, and the gene matches miss 8 bases of the junction. According to the germline V gene (reference sequence), CDR1 reads WNHNN and CDR2 reads SYGVQD.

As concerns this clone: What this receptor recognizes is not known. One base away there is no much larger clone; base qualities are not given.

The chain employs TRBV10-1 and TRBJ1-1; 8 central bases correspond to TRBD1. Sequenced: memory CD4+ T cells sorted from blood. What this sample's cell subset or site label stands for: CD45RA-negative fraction. This clonotype originated in a man younger than 45 in good health. The DNA sequence reads TGCGCCAGCAAGGACAGGGCGTCGGGTGAAGCTTTCTTT. It encodes CASKDRASGEAFF.